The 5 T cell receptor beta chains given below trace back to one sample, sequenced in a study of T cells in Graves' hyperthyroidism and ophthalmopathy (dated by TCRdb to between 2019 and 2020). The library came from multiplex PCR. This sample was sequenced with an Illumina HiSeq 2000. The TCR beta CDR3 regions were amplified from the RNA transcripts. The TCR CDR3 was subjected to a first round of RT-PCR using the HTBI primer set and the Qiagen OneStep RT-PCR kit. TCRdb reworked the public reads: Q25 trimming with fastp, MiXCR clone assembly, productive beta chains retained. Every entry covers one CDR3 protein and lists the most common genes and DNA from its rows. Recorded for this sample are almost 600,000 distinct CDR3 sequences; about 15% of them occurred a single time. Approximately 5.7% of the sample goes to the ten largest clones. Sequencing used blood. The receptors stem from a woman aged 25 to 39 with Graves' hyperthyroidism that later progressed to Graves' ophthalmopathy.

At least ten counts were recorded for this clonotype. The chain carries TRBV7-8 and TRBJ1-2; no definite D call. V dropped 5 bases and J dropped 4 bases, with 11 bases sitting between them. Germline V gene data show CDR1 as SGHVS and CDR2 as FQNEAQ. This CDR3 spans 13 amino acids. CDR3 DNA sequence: TGTGCCAGCAGCGAAGACGGATTCTATGGCTACACCTTC. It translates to CASSEDGFYGYTF.

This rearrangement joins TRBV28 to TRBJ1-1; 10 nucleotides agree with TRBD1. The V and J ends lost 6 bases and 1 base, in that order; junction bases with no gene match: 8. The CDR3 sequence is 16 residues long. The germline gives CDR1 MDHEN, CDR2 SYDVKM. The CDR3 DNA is TGTGCCAGCAGCTGGGACAGGGGACCCCCGAACACTGAAGCTTTCTTT. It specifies CASSWDRGPPNTEAFF.

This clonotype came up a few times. The CDR3 DNA follows: TGTGCCAGCAGCCAGCAGGGGTCGGGTTCACCCCTCCACTTT. Translated: CASSQQGSGSPLHF. J is TRBJ1-6 and V is TRBV7-3; D is possibly TRBD1 (6 bases). The germline V and J ends were trimmed by 5 bases and 9 bases, with 14 bases remaining between them. The germline V gene has CDR1 SGHTA and CDR2 FQGTGA. The CDR3 extends over 14 amino acids.

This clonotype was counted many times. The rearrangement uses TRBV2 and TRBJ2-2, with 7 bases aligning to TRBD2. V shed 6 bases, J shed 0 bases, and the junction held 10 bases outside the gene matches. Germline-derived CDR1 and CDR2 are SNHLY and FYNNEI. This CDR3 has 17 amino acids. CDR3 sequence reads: CASRLGTTASNTGELFF. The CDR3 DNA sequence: TGTGCCAGCAGGCTAGGGACTACAGCCTCGAACACCGGGGAGCTGTTTTTT.

CDR3 region: CASSPRDSVYTEAFF. The CDR3, as DNA: TGTGCCAGCAGCCCTCGGGACAGCGTATACACTGAAGCTTTCTTT. The V call is TRBV5-5, the J call TRBJ1-1; TRBD1 matches at 7 bases. Germline-derived CDR1 and CDR2 are SGHKS and YYEKEE (reference sequence). The CDR3 has 15 residues. With 4 bases clipped from V and 3 bases from J, the junction kept 9 bases outside the gene matches.